This T cell receptor (beta chain) was captured in a study of identical twins. The study's findings and limits: Without tracking the same donors, conclusions rested on cross-sectional statistical analysis. Out-of-frame alpha sequences common to twins exhibited an excess of low generation probability.

The authors used template switching to add a universal primer site and gave cDNA unique molecular identifiers. Each CDR3 protein is one row after TCRdb ran MiXCR on the 5' RACE reads. The table shows roughly 350,000 distinct CDR3 sequences, with 9% to 15% occurring only once. CDR3 length: 14 amino acids. Trimming removed 3 bases from V and 9 bases from J; junction bases left unmatched: 7. This clonotype was seen many times. Its antigen remains unknown. This sample also belongs to another study, concerning yellow fever vaccine responses in identical twins.

The chain carries TRBV12-3 or TRBV12-4 and TRBJ2-1; 8 bases map to TRBD2. The sequencing input was CD8+ T cells sorted from blood. This clonotype was sampled from a woman aged 18-35 years in good health. The CDR3 bases are TGTGCCAGCAGTTTCGGGACTAGGCTCGGTGAGCAGTTCTTC. It encodes CASSFGTRLGEQFF.